These 13 T cell receptor beta chains were sequenced from one sample in a study of Ad26.COV2.S vaccination and SARS-CoV-2 variants. The repertoire was sequenced with immunoSEQ multiplex PCR; TCRdb's copy has only in-frame clones and lacks some. Of around 350,000 clones listed, about 90% are singletons. Source: peripheral blood, taken after recovery from COVID-19. The receptor set was obtained from a human donor who had recovered from COVID-19.

The chain links TRBV5-1 to TRBJ2-3, with D uncertain. The CDR3 runs 16 residues. V shed 4 bases and J shed 3 bases, with 18 bases lying between them. The germline V gene has CDR1 SGHRS and CDR2 YFSETQ. CDR3 protein: CASSQERARPTDTQYF. The CDR3 nucleotides are TGCGCCAGCAGCCAGGAAAGGGCCAGACCAACAGATACGCAGTATTTT.

The V gene is TRBV11-2, the J gene TRBJ2-5, with 7 bases lining up with TRBD1. There are 14 residues in the CDR3. The J segment lost 2 bases and the V segment lost 3 bases, leaving 3 bases of the junction unmatched. Per the germline V gene, CDR1 is SGHAT and CDR2 is FQNNGV. CDR3 DNA: TGTGCCAGCAGCTTCCCACAGGGGCAAGAGACCCAGTACTTC. Translation: CASSFPQGQETQYF.

V gene TRBV5-4 combines with J gene TRBJ2-1; weak D call: TRBD2 (6 bases). Per germline, CDR1 SGHNT and CDR2 YYREEE (reference sequence). There are 16 residues in the CDR3. The ends were cut back, 5 bases at V and 0 bases at J, with 15 bases in the middle. CDR3 loop: CASRLRGAGSYNEQFF. The CDR3 bases are TGTGCCAGCAGACTACGCGGAGCGGGCTCCTACAATGAGCAGTTCTTC.

V gene TRBV2 combines with J gene TRBJ2-5; 16 nucleotides agree with TRBD2. This CDR3 is built from 16 residues. Germline values: CDR1 SNHLY, CDR2 FYNNEI. The trim removed 6 bases at V and 5 bases at J, leaving 6 bases unmatched. This chain's CDR3 is CASRGLAGGPRETQYF. The CDR3 nucleotides read TGTGCCAGCAGGGGACTAGCGGGGGGGCCCCGGGAGACCCAGTACTTC.

The gene calls are TRBV29-1 and TRBJ1-2, with D tentatively TRBD1 (5 bases). This CDR3 is built from 15 residues. Trimming removed 0 bases from V and 5 bases from J, with 16 bases in between. The germline CDR1 and CDR2 sequences are SQVTM and ANQGSEA. The CDR3: CSVEDRVWGKYGYTF. The CDR3 DNA reads as TGCAGCGTTGAAGATCGGGTTTGGGGGAAGTATGGCTACACCTTC.

The gene calls are TRBV6-6 and TRBJ2-1, with 9 bases matching TRBD1. The CDR3 extends over 19 amino acids. Germline CDR1 is MNHNY and CDR2 is SVGAGI (reference sequence). V was pared by 5 bases and J by 7 bases, with 21 bases of the junction left unmatched. The CDR3 DNA is TGTGCCAGCAGTCAACCACCGGAACACTGGACAGGGGCAAGGAATGAGCAGTTCTTC. Encoded protein: CASSQPPEHWTGARNEQFF.

The chain links TRBV12-5 to TRBJ2-5; 10 positions agree with TRBD1. The V gene end was trimmed by 6 bases and the J gene end by 3 bases; junction bases not matched to a gene: 7. This CDR3 has 15 residues. Germline V gene sequence: CDR1 LGHNT, CDR2 FRNRAP. CDR3 amino acids: CASGDGQGVEETQYF. The CDR3 DNA reads as TGTGCTAGTGGCGACGGACAGGGGGTGGAAGAGACCCAGTACTTC.

The genes are TRBV7-9 and TRBJ1-5; D gene unclear. This CDR3 is 15 amino acids long. In germline, CDR1 is SEHNR, CDR2 FQNEAQ (reference sequence). The V end was cut by 7 bases, the J end by 6 bases, with 19 bases between. The CDR3 nucleotides read TGTGCCAGCACCTCAACCCTATTACGGGGTCAGCCCCAGCATTTT. Translating gives CASTSTLLRGQPQHF.

The chain employs TRBV2 and TRBJ1-5; 8 nucleotides align to TRBD1. This CDR3 comprises 15 residues. Germline values: CDR1 SNHLY, CDR2 FYNNEI. V lost 6 bases to trimming and J lost 4 bases; unmatched junction nucleotides: 8. CDR3 sequence reads: CASRPRGLGNQPQHF. For the CDR3, the DNA is TGTGCCAGCAGACCCAGGGGGCTAGGGAATCAGCCCCAGCATTTT.

The chain links TRBV5-8 to TRBJ2-7; weak D call: TRBD1 (5 bases). The germline V gene has CDR1 SGHTS and CDR2 YDEGEE. Deletions cut 4 bases from V and 4 bases from J, with 9 bases between. The CDR3 loop spans 12 amino acids. The CDR3 loop is CASSPGIYEQYF. The CDR3, as DNA: TGTGCCAGCAGCCCAGGGATATACGAGCAGTACTTC.

V is TRBV6-1 and J is TRBJ2-3; maybe TRBD2 (7 bases). This CDR3 contains 18 residues. Germline V gene sequence: CDR1 MNHNS, CDR2 SASEGT. Between the trimmed V and J ends, which lost 2 bases and 3 bases, there was a span of 21 bases. The CDR3 region has the DNA TGTGCCAGCAGTGAAATCGGTCCCGGGGGGCTTTTAACAGATACGCAGTATTTT. This encodes CASSEIGPGGLLTDTQYF.

This sequence joins TRBV6-6 and TRBJ2-2; TRBD2 might be the D (5 bases). The V and J ends lost 5 bases and 7 bases respectively, with 14 bases between them. The CDR3 contains 14 residues. CDR1 and CDR2 (germline): MNHNY, SVGAGI (reference sequence). The CDR3 spells CASSPTGNGGELFF. Here the CDR3 DNA reads TGTGCCAGCAGTCCGACCGGGAACGGCGGGGAGCTGTTTTTT.

The CDR3 reads CASSDPGPSGATDTQYF. CDR3 bases: TGTGCCAGCAGCGACCCGGGGCCCAGCGGGGCCACAGATACGCAGTATTTT. The rearrangement uses TRBV5-6 and TRBJ2-3; 7 nucleotides agree with TRBD2. The CDR3 loop spans 17 amino acids. V shed 4 bases, J shed 2 bases, and the junction held 13 bases outside the gene matches. CDR1 is SGHDT and CDR2 is YYEEEE in the germline V gene.